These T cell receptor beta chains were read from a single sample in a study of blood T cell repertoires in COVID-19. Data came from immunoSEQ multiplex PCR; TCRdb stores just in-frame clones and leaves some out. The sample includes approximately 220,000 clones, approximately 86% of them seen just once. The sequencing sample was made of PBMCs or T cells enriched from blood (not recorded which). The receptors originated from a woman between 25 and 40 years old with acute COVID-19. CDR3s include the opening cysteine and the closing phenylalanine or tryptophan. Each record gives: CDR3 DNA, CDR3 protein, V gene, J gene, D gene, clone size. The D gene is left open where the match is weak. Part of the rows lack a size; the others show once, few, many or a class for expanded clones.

CDR3nt: TGTGCTAGTGGTTTGCCACAGGCCTCTTGGGATGGCTACACCTTC
CDR3aa: CASGLPQASWDGYTF
v_gene: TRBV12-5
j_gene: TRBJ1-2
d_gene: NA
abundance: NA

CDR3nt: TGTGCCATCAGTGGGACAGGGAACACTGAAGCTTTCTTT
CDR3aa: CAISGTGNTEAFF
v_gene: TRBV10-3
j_gene: TRBJ1-1
d_gene: TRBD1
abundance: NA

CDR3nt: TGTGCCAGCAGCCCAGGGATAGACAGGGTCGGTTCCTACGAGCAGTACTTC
CDR3aa: CASSPGIDRVGSYEQYF
v_gene: TRBV7-9
j_gene: TRBJ2-7
d_gene: TRBD1
abundance: NA

CDR3nt: TGTGCCAGCAGTTTTGGAGGGAATTCACCCCTCCACTTT
CDR3aa: CASSFGGNSPLHF
v_gene: TRBV27
j_gene: TRBJ1-6
d_gene: NA
abundance: NA

CDR3nt: TGTGCCAGCAGCCAGGCTTGGGGAGGTTCACCCCTCCACTTT
CDR3aa: CASSQAWGGSPLHF
v_gene: TRBV3-1/TRBV3-2
j_gene: TRBJ1-6
d_gene: NA
abundance: NA

CDR3nt: TGCGCCAGCAGTGAGTTCGGACCTCTGTGGGAGGCAAATTCACCCCTCCACTTT
CDR3aa: CASSEFGPLWEANSPLHF
v_gene: TRBV10-1
j_gene: TRBJ1-6
d_gene: NA
abundance: NA

CDR3nt: TGTGCCAGCAGCTCGGACAGGGGGCAGACTGAAGCTTTCTTT
CDR3aa: CASSSDRGQTEAFF
v_gene: TRBV7-2
j_gene: TRBJ1-1
d_gene: TRBD1
abundance: NA

CDR3nt: TGCGCCAGCAGTGCTCGGGTGGACACTGAAGCTTTCTTT
CDR3aa: CASSARVDTEAFF
v_gene: TRBV10-2
j_gene: TRBJ1-1
d_gene: NA
abundance: NA

CDR3nt: TGTGCCAGCAGTGCGACAGGGTCGACTGAAGCTTTCTTT
CDR3aa: CASSATGSTEAFF
v_gene: TRBV12-3/TRBV12-4
j_gene: TRBJ1-1
d_gene: TRBD1
abundance: NA

CDR3nt: TGTGCCAGCAGTGAATCGGGGACTGGAAACACCATATATTTT
CDR3aa: CASSESGTGNTIYF
v_gene: TRBV25-1
j_gene: TRBJ1-3
d_gene: NA
abundance: NA

CDR3nt: TGTGCCAGCAGCGCCGATACAGGGTCCTCTGGAAACACCATATATTTT
CDR3aa: CASSADTGSSGNTIYF
v_gene: TRBV9
j_gene: TRBJ1-3
d_gene: NA
abundance: NA

CDR3nt: TGTGCCAGCAGCCCTTCGGGACAGTTGAACACTGAAGCTTTCTTT
CDR3aa: CASSPSGQLNTEAFF
v_gene: TRBV3-1/TRBV3-2
j_gene: TRBJ1-1
d_gene: TRBD1
abundance: NA

CDR3nt: TGTGCCACCAACAGGTCCCCCTCCGACGAGCAGTACTTC
CDR3aa: CATNRSPSDEQYF
v_gene: TRBV15
j_gene: TRBJ2-7
d_gene: NA
abundance: once

CDR3nt: TGCGCCAGCAGCCAAGATGGCACTAGCAATCAGCCCCAGCATTTT
CDR3aa: CASSQDGTSNQPQHF
v_gene: TRBV4-1
j_gene: TRBJ1-5
d_gene: NA
abundance: NA

CDR3nt: TGCGCCAGCAGCCAAGATGTTACTCTCAATGAGCAGTTCTTC
CDR3aa: CASSQDVTLNEQFF
v_gene: TRBV4-3
j_gene: TRBJ2-1
d_gene: NA
abundance: NA

CDR3nt: TGCGCCAGCAGCTTGGCCCCGGGACAGGGGGCCTATAGCAATCAGCCCCAGCATTTT
CDR3aa: CASSLAPGQGAYSNQPQHF
v_gene: TRBV5-1
j_gene: TRBJ1-5
d_gene: TRBD1
abundance: NA

CDR3nt: TGTGCCAGCAGTACCCGCTTGGGGGGGACAGAGACCCAGTACTTC
CDR3aa: CASSTRLGGTETQYF
v_gene: TRBV6-2/TRBV6-3
j_gene: TRBJ2-5
d_gene: TRBD2
abundance: NA

CDR3nt: TGCGCCAGCAGCTTGGCCGCGGACAGGGTAAAGGGCTACACCTTC
CDR3aa: CASSLAADRVKGYTF
v_gene: TRBV5-1
j_gene: TRBJ1-2
d_gene: TRBD1
abundance: once

CDR3nt: TGTGCCAGCATTAGCTCTACGTATAATTCACCCCTCCACTTT
CDR3aa: CASISSTYNSPLHF
v_gene: TRBV6-5
j_gene: TRBJ1-6
d_gene: NA
abundance: NA

CDR3nt: TGTGCCAGCAGTGCCCTCGCAGGGCGGAGGGCCGGGGAGCTGTTTTTT
CDR3aa: CASSALAGRRAGELFF
v_gene: TRBV6-1
j_gene: TRBJ2-2
d_gene: NA
abundance: many

CDR3nt: TGTGCCAGCAGCCCCTCGAGTGGGACTAGAAACAATGAGCAGTTCTTC
CDR3aa: CASSPSSGTRNNEQFF
v_gene: TRBV9
j_gene: TRBJ2-1
d_gene: TRBD2
abundance: NA

CDR3nt: TGTGCCAGCAGCTTATCGCGGACTAGCGGGGGATACAATGAGCAGTTCTTC
CDR3aa: CASSLSRTSGGYNEQFF
v_gene: TRBV7-9
j_gene: TRBJ2-1
d_gene: TRBD2
abundance: NA

CDR3nt: TGTGCCTGGAGTGCTGGACAGGAAAATGGCTACACCTTC
CDR3aa: CAWSAGQENGYTF
v_gene: TRBV30
j_gene: TRBJ1-2
d_gene: TRBD1
abundance: NA